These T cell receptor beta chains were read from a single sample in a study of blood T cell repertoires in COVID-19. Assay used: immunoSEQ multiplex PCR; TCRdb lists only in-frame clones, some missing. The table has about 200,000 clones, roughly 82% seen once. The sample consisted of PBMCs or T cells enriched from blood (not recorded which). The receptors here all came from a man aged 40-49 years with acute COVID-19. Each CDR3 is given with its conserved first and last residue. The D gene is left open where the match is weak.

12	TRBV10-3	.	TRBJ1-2	CAIRGEQYGYTF
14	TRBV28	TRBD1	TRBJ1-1	CASSQTGVKTEAFF
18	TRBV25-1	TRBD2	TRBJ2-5	CASSEPTMRSSGQETQYF
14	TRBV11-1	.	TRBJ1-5	CASSPRGGGQPQHF
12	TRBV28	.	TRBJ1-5	CASGTTHQPQHF
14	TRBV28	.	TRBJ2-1	CASSQHPRNNEQFF
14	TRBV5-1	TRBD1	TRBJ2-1	CASSFRDRGNEQFF
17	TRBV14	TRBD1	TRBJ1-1	CASSQTDYRGGFPEAFF
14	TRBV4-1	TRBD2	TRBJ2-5	CASSHTSGSETQYF
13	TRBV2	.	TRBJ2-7	CAGQGDSFYEQYF
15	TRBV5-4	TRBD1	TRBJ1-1	CASNQGDRANTEAFF
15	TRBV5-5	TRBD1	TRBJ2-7	CASSSATGVVYEQYF
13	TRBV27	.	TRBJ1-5	CASSLLRDQPQHF
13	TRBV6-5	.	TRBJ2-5	CASSRTAQETQYF
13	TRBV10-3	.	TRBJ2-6	CAISESRANVLTF
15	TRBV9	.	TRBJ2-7	CASSGQGGGPYEQYF
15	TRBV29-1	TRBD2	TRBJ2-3	CSAGRGLAGPDTQYF
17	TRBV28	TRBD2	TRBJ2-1	CASSFGSSGLIYNEQFF